This T cell receptor (beta chain) was observed in a study of chemoradiotherapy in HPV16-positive cancers. About the study: Candidate HPV-specific T-cell clones and common TCR motifs came from functional assays in a couple of HPV16-positive patients.

Method: immunoSEQ multiplex PCR; TCRdb's copy keeps in-frame clones and lacks some. The sample lists roughly 4,700 clones, about 85% seen once, with 6% to 7% in the top ten. This CDR3 has 15 amino acids. The V end was cut by 8 bases, the J end by 0 bases, with 13 bases between. From germline, CDR1 is SNHLY and CDR2 FYNNEI. This sample comprised tumor tissue, obtained from a patient who underwent chemoradiotherapy. This receptor was obtained from a human donor with HPV-associated anogenital cancer. This chain connects TRBV2 to TRBJ1-4; no reliable D call. CDR3 bases: TGTGCCAGCCTCACGGGTGGAACAACTAATGAAAAACTGTTTTTT. The encoded protein is CASLTGGTTNEKLFF.